These 30 T cell receptor beta chains originate from one sample sequenced in a study of T-cell reconstitution after alpha-beta-depleted transplantation in children. This sample's TCRbeta library carried unique molecular identifier barcodes. TCRdb independently ran MiXCR on the PCR reads; one entry per CDR3 protein. The table includes more than 85,000 distinct CDR3 sequences, about 9.3% detected once. The input for sequencing was PBMCs from the stem cell graft donor, taken from the stem cell graft. Every receptor here comes from a human donor who donated a stem cell graft to a child with acute lymphoblastic leukemia.

This clonotype was seen a few times. CDR3 sequence: CASQLAGGQETQYF. DNA of the CDR3: TGTGCCAGCCAACTAGCGGGAGGACAAGAGACCCAGTACTTC. The rearrangement uses TRBV10-3 and TRBJ2-5; 12 bases match TRBD2. The CDR3 has 14 residues. V lost 10 bases, J lost 2 bases, and 5 bases stayed unmatched. The V gene's germline CDR1 is ENHRY and CDR2 SYGVKD.

Many counts were recorded for this clonotype. This chain connects TRBV6-1 to TRBJ1-1; the D is unclear. The CDR3 is 13 residues long. Germline V CDR1 and CDR2: MNHNS, SASEGT. The V and J ends lost 7 bases and 2 bases respectively, with 11 bases between them. CDR3 sequence: CASTPALNTEAFF. The CDR3 bases are TGTGCCAGCACCCCTGCTCTTAACACTGAAGCTTTCTTT.

In its sample, this clonotype was seen many times. The V call is TRBV7-2, the J call TRBJ1-5; D not resolved. This CDR3 region has 15 residues. The V and J ends lost 2 bases and 7 bases respectively, with 15 bases between them. Germline V CDR1 and CDR2: SGHTA, FQGNSA. CDR3 amino acids: CASSLRVSFWQPQHF. In nucleotides, the CDR3 is TGTGCCAGCAGCTTAAGGGTGTCGTTTTGGCAGCCCCAGCATTTT.

In its sample, this clonotype was seen many times. The rearrangement joins TRBV28 to TRBJ2-1, with D possibly being TRBD1 or TRBD2 (5 bases each). V lost 3 bases, J lost 12 bases, and 12 bases lay in between. The CDR3 has 12 amino acids. The germline V gene has CDR1 MDHEN and CDR2 SYDVKM. CDR3 in amino acids: CASSLGRKGQFF. CDR3 nucleotides: TGTGCCAGCAGTTTGGGACGGAAGGGGCAGTTCTTC.

This clonotype was picked up many times. CDR3 sequence (DNA): TGTGCCAGCAGCCCTCAACACCGGGACAGTCGGGGCTACACCTTC. It encodes CASSPQHRDSRGYTF. V gene TRBV7-2 combines with J gene TRBJ1-2; 7 bases align to TRBD1. CDR1 SGHTA and CDR2 FQGNSA come from the germline V gene. The CDR3 contains 15 residues. J was trimmed by 8 bases and V by 5 bases; bases with no gene match: 14.

Details on this clonotype: This sequence may be a read error, since a much larger clone differs from it by one base. The CDR3: CSALRYDKFEETQYF. CDR3 DNA sequence: TGCAGTGCTCTACGATATGACAAATTCGAAGAGACCCAGTACTTC. The J gene is TRBJ2-5, the V gene TRBV20-1, with no clear D. V lost 5 bases and J lost 3, with 19 bases in between. In germline, CDR1 is DFQATT, CDR2 SNEGSKA (reference sequence). The CDR3 extends over 15 amino acids.

This clonotype was seen repeatedly, ten times or more. The chain carries TRBV7-9 and TRBJ1-1; 9 nucleotides match TRBD1. Germline CDR1 reads SEHNR; CDR2 reads FQNEAQ (reference sequence). V lost 5 bases, J lost 6 bases, and 7 bases stayed unmatched. CDR3 size: 14 residues. The CDR3: CASSIRDRDAEAFF. The CDR3 bases are TGTGCCAGCAGCATCCGGGACAGGGACGCTGAAGCTTTCTTT.

In this sample, this clonotype turned up many times. The rearrangement joins TRBV5-6 to TRBJ2-6; TRBD2 might be the D (6 bases). The CDR3 has 16 residues. Deletions cut 0 bases from V and 8 bases from J, with 15 bases between. The germline CDR1 and CDR2 sequences are SGHDT and YYEEEE. The CDR3 region is CASSLEGIGGSNVLTF. In DNA, the CDR3 is TGTGCCAGCAGCTTGGAAGGGATCGGAGGGTCCAACGTCCTGACTTTC.

This chain uses TRBV12-3 or TRBV12-4 with TRBJ2-7, with a tentative D call TRBD1 (7 bases). The CDR3 is made up of 14 amino acids. Trimming shortened V by 6 bases and J by 5 bases, and 17 bases separated the two germline ends. CDR3 amino acids: CASSPTQGRHEQYF. The CDR3 DNA reads TGTGCCAGCAGCCCGACACAGGGGAGGCACGAGCAGTACTTC.

V and J are TRBV4-1 and TRBJ1-5, with D maybe TRBD1 (5 bases). The V gene lost 0 bases and the J gene lost 6 bases, with 15 bases spanning the gap. The CDR3 is 16 amino acids. CDR1 is MGHRA and CDR2 is YSYEKL in the germline V gene. The DNA of the CDR3 is TGCGCCAGCAGCCAAGATCCGGGGGGTTTTAGTCAGCCCCAGCATTTT. It codes for CASSQDPGGFSQPQHF.

This clonotype showed up many times. The J gene is TRBJ1-1, the V gene TRBV20-1, with 7 bases fitting TRBD1. The CDR3 covers 12 residues. Germline CDR1 reads DFQATT; CDR2 reads SNEGSKA (reference sequence). After removal of 5 bases from V and 2 bases from J, the junction contained 2 bases not matched to a gene. CDR3 in amino acids: CSARQGNTEAFF. The CDR3, as DNA: TGCAGTGCTCGACAGGGAAACACTGAAGCTTTCTTT.

Many counts were recorded for this clonotype. The chain carries TRBV5-6 and TRBJ2-1; D not resolved. V was pared by 0 bases and J by 4 bases, with 11 bases between. Germline V gene lookup returns CDR1 SGHDT and CDR2 YYEEEE. The CDR3 spans 15 residues. CDR3 in DNA: TGTGCCAGCAGCTTGGAAGGGCTGGGATACAATGAGCAGTTCTTC. Encoded protein: CASSLEGLGYNEQFF. The whole variable domain, remainder taken from reference TRBV5-6 and TRBJ2-1, is DAGVTQSPTHLIKTRGQQVTLRCSPKSGHDTVSWYQQALGQGPQFIFQYYEEEERQRGNFPDRFSGHQFPNYSSELNVNALLLGDSALYLCASSLEGLGYNEQFFGPGTRLTVL.

This clonotype was counted many times. Written as DNA, the CDR3 is TGTGCCAGCAGTTCTAAGCCCGGACTAGCGTCTAGCGGGGAGCTGTTTTTT. The encoded protein is CASSSKPGLASSGELFF. The genes are TRBV12-3 or TRBV12-4 and TRBJ2-2; 9 bases are a match to TRBD2. V shed 4 bases, J shed 7 bases, and the junction held 13 bases outside the gene matches. The CDR3 sequence is 17 residues long.

In this sample, this clonotype turned up many times. CDR3 protein: CASSPRGGLARNEQFF. DNA of the CDR3: TGTGCCAGCAGCCCCCGCGGAGGACTAGCGAGGAATGAGCAGTTCTTC. The chain has TRBV7-2 and TRBJ2-1, with 9 positions matching TRBD2. J gave up 7 bases and V 5 bases, and 12 bases lay outside the gene matches. Germline V gives CDR1 SGHTA, CDR2 FQGNSA. The CDR3 covers 16 residues.

About this clonotype: This clone may be a read error of a much larger clone one base away. The V call is TRBV27, the J call TRBJ1-4; D is possibly TRBD1 (5 bases). V lost 6 bases and J lost 5, with 13 bases in between. In germline, CDR1 is MNHEY, CDR2 SMNVEV (reference sequence). The CDR3 has 14 residues. CDR3 nucleotides: TGTGCCAGCAGGGGGGGACTTACCAATGAAAAACTGTTTTTT. Translating it yields CASRGGLTNEKLFF.

The table lists this clonotype with many counts. CDR3 sequence: CASSVGESDTQYF. The CDR3 DNA is TGTGCCAGCAGCGTCGGGGAATCGGATACGCAGTATTTT. The gene calls are TRBV6-1 and TRBJ2-3; maybe TRBD2 (5 bases). CDR1 and CDR2 (germline): MNHNS, SASEGT. Trimming cost V 6 bases and J 6 bases, with 13 bases left between them. The CDR3 extends over 13 amino acids.

About this clonotype: A much larger clone is a single base away; this may be a read error. This chain joins TRBV4-3 and TRBJ2-1; TRBD1 aligns across 7 bases. Germline CDR1 reads LGHNA; CDR2 reads YSLEER. J was trimmed by 4 bases and V by 0 bases; bases with no gene match: 12. The CDR3 is 18 amino acids. The CDR3 sequence is CASSQEPPQGDRYNEQFF. CDR3 sequence (DNA): TGCGCCAGCAGCCAAGAGCCGCCCCAGGGGGATAGATACAATGAGCAGTTCTTC.

This clonotype has a count of ten or more. This rearrangement joins TRBV27 to TRBJ2-5, with D possibly matching TRBD1 (5 bases). This CDR3 spans 14 amino acids. Trimming shortened V by 8 bases and J by 7 bases, and 20 bases separated the two germline ends. Germline V CDR1 and CDR2: MNHEY, SMNVEV (reference sequence). CDR3 loop: CASAPRVLRGTQYF. The CDR3 bases are TGTGCCAGCGCTCCTCGGGTCTTAAGGGGGACCCAGTACTTC.

This sequence joins TRBV5-1 and TRBJ2-7, with 7 bases that match TRBD1. CDR3 size: 14 residues. J gave up 5 bases and V 5 bases, and 10 bases lay outside the gene matches. Germline assignment: CDR1 SGHRS and CDR2 YFSETQ. CDR3 bases: TGCGCCAGCAGTTCGGGACAGCGGCAGAACGAGCAGTACTTC. Translating it yields CASSSGQRQNEQYF. The full variable domain, in which reference TRBV5-1 and TRBJ2-7 provide the parts outside the CDR3, is KAGVTQTPRYLIKTRGQQVTLSCSPISGHRSVSWYQQTPGQGLQFLFEYFSETQRNKGNFPGRFSGRQFSNSRSEMNVSTLELGDSALYLCASSSGQRQNEQYFGPGTRLTVT.

There are many counts of this clonotype. V gene TRBV7-2 combines with J gene TRBJ2-1, with a weak D call TRBD1 (5 bases). This CDR3 is built from 11 residues. V was cut by 5 bases and J by 9 bases, with 8 bases left in between. Per the germline V gene, CDR1 is SGHTA and CDR2 is FQGNSA. In nucleotides, the CDR3 is TGTGCCAGCAGCCGTAGGGGTGAGCAGTTCTTC. The encoded protein is CASSRRGEQFF. The entire variable domain, with the rest obtained from reference TRBV7-2 and TRBJ2-1, is as follows: GAGVSQSPSNKVTEKGKDVELRCDPISGHTALYWYRQSLGQGLEFLIYFQGNSAPDKSGLPSDRFSAERTGGSVSTLTIQRTQQEDSAVYLCASSRRGEQFFGPGTRLTVL.

The sample holds many counts of this clonotype. The chain links TRBV20-1 to TRBJ1-5; 8 bases match TRBD1. Germline lookup yields CDR1 DFQATT and CDR2 SNEGSKA (reference sequence). The CDR3 is made up of 13 amino acids. Unmatched junction bases numbered 3, after V lost 5 bases and J lost 3 bases. CDR3 in DNA: TGCAGTGCTTACAGGGGGGACAATCAGCCCCAGCATTTT. It yields the protein CSAYRGDNQPQHF.

This clonotype was observed many times. The chain uses TRBV18 and TRBJ1-1, with D perhaps TRBD1 (5 bases). V gave up 2 bases and J gave up 5 bases, with 12 bases separating them. Germline CDR1 is KGHSH and CDR2 is LQKENI. CDR3 length: 14 residues. DNA of the CDR3: TGTGCCAGCTCACCAGGGGGGAAGAGGACTGAAGCTTTCTTT. Protein sequence: CASSPGGKRTEAFF. Full variable domain (remainder filled in from reference TRBV18 and TRBJ1-1): NAGVMQNPRHLVRRRGQEARLRCSPMKGHSHVYWYRQLPEEGLKFMVYLQKENIIDESGMPKERFSAEFPKEGPSILRIQQVVRGDSAAYFCASSPGGKRTEAFFGQGTRLTVV.

This clonotype was seen many times. The J gene is TRBJ2-7, the V gene TRBV10-3; no clear D gene. V was trimmed by 8 bases and J by 3 bases, leaving 8 bases between them. The CDR3 contains 11 residues. Germline loops: CDR1 ENHRY, CDR2 SYGVKD. CDR3 loop: CAIGTVYEQYF. As DNA, the CDR3 is TGTGCCATCGGAACGGTCTACGAGCAGTACTTC.

This clonotype was found many times. J is TRBJ2-6 and V is TRBV27; D is unclear. The CDR3 runs 15 residues. Trimming removed 3 bases at V and 0 bases at J, with 6 bases between. The V gene's germline CDR1 is MNHEY and CDR2 SMNVEV (reference sequence). The CDR3 DNA follows: TGTGCCAGCAGTTTCTCAAGCTCTGGGGCCAACGTCCTGACTTTC. It specifies CASSFSSSGANVLTF. Full variable domain (outside the CDR3, taken from reference TRBV27 and TRBJ2-6): EAQVTQNPRYLITVTGKKLTVTCSQNMNHEYMSWYRQDPGLGLRQIYYSMNVEVTDKGDVPEGYKVSRKEKRNFPLILESPSPNQTSLYFCASSFSSSGANVLTFGAGSRLTVL.

This clonotype was counted ten times or more. This rearrangement joins TRBV7-6 to TRBJ2-6; maybe TRBD1 (6 bases). CDR3 length: 17 amino acids. The germline V gene encodes CDR1 SGHVS and CDR2 FNYEAQ. V lost 2 bases, J lost 0 bases, and 11 bases lay in between. CDR3 sequence (DNA): TGTGCCAGCAGCTTAATGGGACACAGCTCTGGGGCCAACGTCCTGACTTTC. Translated: CASSLMGHSSGANVLTF.

In this sample, this clonotype turned up many times. The chain carries TRBV12-3 or TRBV12-4 and TRBJ2-7; 11 nucleotides agree with TRBD2. J lost 2 bases, V lost 6 bases, and 9 bases had no gene match. This CDR3 contains 16 residues. The DNA of the CDR3 is TGTGCCAGCAGGGACTCCTCTAGCGGGAGGCCCTACGAGCAGTACTTC. It is translated as CASRDSSSGRPYEQYF.

This clonotype was detected only a few times. A junction end diverges from the germline sequence, so it may reflect a read error. This rearrangement joins TRBV7-8 to TRBJ2-6, with D possibly matching TRBD1 (5 bases). Germline V CDR1 and CDR2: SGHVS, FQNEAQ. The CDR3 runs 15 residues. The CDR3 protein is CASSLGFPGANGLTF. CDR3 DNA sequence: TGTGCCAGCAGCTTAGGGTTCCCTGGGGCCAACGGCCTGACTTTC.

As for this clonotype: This could be a read error, since a much larger clone is one nucleotide away. The genes are TRBV5-1 and TRBJ2-7; a possible D gene is TRBD2 (6 bases). The CDR3 loop spans 14 amino acids. Looked up from germline, CDR1 is SGHRS and CDR2 is YFSETQ. The CDR3 loop is CASSVGGNSYERYF. Here the CDR3 DNA reads TGCGCCAGCAGCGTGGGCGGGAACTCCTACGAGCGGTACTTC. The whole variable domain, remainder taken from reference TRBV5-1 and TRBJ2-7, is KAGVTQTPRYLIKTRGQQVTLSCSPISGHRSVSWYQQTPGQGLQFLFEYFSETQRNKGNFPGRFSGRQFSNSRSEMNVSTLELGDSALYLCASSVGGNSYERYFGPGTRLTVT.

This clonotype has ten or more counts. This rearrangement joins TRBV27 to TRBJ1-5; perhaps TRBD1 as D (5 bases). This CDR3 has 13 amino acids. V lost 5 bases, J lost 16 bases, and 21 bases lay in between. From germline, CDR1 is MNHEY and CDR2 SMNVEV (reference sequence). In DNA, the CDR3 is TGTGCCAGCAGTACCCGACAGAACCCGGTCCTTCATTTT. This encodes CASSTRQNPVLHF.

The sample holds many counts of this clonotype. J is TRBJ1-2 and V is TRBV5-1; 10 bases fit TRBD1. CDR1 is SGHRS, CDR2 YFSETQ, per germline. The CDR3 is 15 residues long. The V and J ends lost 4 bases and 5 bases, in that order; junction bases with no gene match: 8. The CDR3 protein is CASSPRQGAGYGYTF. For the CDR3, the DNA is TGCGCCAGCAGCCCAAGACAGGGGGCGGGTTATGGCTACACCTTC.